This T cell receptor (beta chain) was sequenced in a study of CD8+CD57+ T cells in acquired aplastic anemia. Trimming stripped 3 bases from V and 4 bases from J, with 12 bases between. The CDR3 loop spans 14 amino acids. Germline V lookup: CDR1 MGHDK, CDR2 SYGVNS. Genomic DNA constituted the template upon which TCR beta VDJ and CDR3 profiling was performed. In TCRdb, the reads were re-called with MiXCR into one record per CDR3 protein. The sample lists more than 40,000 distinct CDR3 sequences, around two thirds occurring once. Specimen: sorted CD4+, CD8+, or CD8+CD57+ T cells (not recorded which) from PBMCs. The clonotype was recovered from a human donor in good health, serving as a control. The chain couples TRBV25-1 to TRBJ1-2, with no clear D. The CDR3 DNA is TGTGCCAGCAGTGATGGGTGGGAAGGCTATGGCTACACCTTC. Its translation is CASSDGWEGYGYTF.